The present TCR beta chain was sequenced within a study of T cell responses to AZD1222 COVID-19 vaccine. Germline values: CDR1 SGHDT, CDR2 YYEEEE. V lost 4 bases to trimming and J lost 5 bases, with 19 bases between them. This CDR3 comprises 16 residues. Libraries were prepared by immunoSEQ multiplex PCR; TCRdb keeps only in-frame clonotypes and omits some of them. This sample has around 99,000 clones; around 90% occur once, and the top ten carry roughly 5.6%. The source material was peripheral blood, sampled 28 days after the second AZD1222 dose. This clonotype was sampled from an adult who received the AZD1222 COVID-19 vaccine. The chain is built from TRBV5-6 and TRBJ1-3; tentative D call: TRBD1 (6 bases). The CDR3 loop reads CASSITGIEARNTIYF. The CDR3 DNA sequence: TGTGCCAGCAGCATTACAGGGATAGAGGCTCGAAACACCATATATTTT.